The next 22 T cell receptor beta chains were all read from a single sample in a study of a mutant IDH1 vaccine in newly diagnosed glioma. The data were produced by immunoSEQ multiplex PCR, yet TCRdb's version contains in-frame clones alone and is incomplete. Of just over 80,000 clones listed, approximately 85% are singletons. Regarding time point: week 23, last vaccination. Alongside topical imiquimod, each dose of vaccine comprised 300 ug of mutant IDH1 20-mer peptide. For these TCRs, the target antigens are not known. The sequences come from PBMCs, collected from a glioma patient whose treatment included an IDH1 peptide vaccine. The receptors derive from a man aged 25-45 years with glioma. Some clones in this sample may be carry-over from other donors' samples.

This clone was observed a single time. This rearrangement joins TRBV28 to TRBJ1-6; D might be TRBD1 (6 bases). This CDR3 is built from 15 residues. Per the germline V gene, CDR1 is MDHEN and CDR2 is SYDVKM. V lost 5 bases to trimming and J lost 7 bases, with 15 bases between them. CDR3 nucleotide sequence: TGTGCCAGCAGTGGACAGAAGAGATTCAATTCACCCCTCCACTTT. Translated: CASSGQKRFNSPLHF.

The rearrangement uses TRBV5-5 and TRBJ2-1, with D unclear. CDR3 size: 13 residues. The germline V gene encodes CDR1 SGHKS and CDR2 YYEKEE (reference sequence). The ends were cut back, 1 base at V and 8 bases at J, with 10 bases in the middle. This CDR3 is CASSLNFYDEQFF. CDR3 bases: TGTGCCAGCAGCTTGAATTTTTACGATGAGCAGTTCTTC.

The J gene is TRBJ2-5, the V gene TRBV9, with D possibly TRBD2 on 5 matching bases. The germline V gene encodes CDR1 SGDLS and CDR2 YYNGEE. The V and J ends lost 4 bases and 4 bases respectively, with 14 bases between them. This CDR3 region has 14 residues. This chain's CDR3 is CASSPGGSLETQYF. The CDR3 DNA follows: TGTGCCAGCAGCCCCGGAGGTAGTCTAGAGACCCAGTACTTC. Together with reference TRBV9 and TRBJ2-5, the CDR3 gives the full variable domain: DSGVTQTPKHLITATGQRVTLRCSPRSGDLSVYWYQQSLDQGLQFLIQYYNGEERAKGNILERFSAQQFPDLHSELNLSSLELGDSALYFCASSPGGSLETQYFGPGTRLLVL.

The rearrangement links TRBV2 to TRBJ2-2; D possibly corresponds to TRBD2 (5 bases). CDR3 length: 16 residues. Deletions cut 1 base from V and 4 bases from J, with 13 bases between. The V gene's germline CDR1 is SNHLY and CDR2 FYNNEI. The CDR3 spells CASSEEAIASTGELFF. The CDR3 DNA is TGTGCCAGCAGTGAAGAGGCAATAGCGAGCACCGGGGAGCTGTTTTTT.

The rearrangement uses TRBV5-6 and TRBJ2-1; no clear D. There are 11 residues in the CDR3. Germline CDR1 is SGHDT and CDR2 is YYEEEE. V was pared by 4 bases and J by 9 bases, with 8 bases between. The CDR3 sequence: CASSAVGEQFF. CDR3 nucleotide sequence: TGTGCCAGCAGCGCAGTGGGTGAGCAGTTCTTC.

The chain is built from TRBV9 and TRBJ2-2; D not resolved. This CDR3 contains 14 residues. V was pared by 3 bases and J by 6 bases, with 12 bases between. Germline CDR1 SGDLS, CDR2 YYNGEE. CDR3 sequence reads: CASSAEARPGELFF. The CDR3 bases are TGTGCCAGCAGCGCAGAGGCTAGACCCGGGGAGCTGTTTTTT. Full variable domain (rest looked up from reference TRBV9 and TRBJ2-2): DSGVTQTPKHLITATGQRVTLRCSPRSGDLSVYWYQQSLDQGLQFLIQYYNGEERAKGNILERFSAQQFPDLHSELNLSSLELGDSALYFCASSAEARPGELFFGEGSRLTVL.

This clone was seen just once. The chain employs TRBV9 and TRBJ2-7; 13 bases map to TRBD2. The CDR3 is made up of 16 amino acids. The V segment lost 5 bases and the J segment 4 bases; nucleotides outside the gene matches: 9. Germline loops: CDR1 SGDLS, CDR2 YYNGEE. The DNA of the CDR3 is TGTGCCAGCAGTGATCCCGGGACTAGCGGGAATTACGAGCAGTACTTC. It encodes CASSDPGTSGNYEQYF.

Here the CDR3 reads CASSLELLTYNEQFF. The CDR3 DNA reads TGTGCCAGCAGCTTAGAGCTGTTAACCTACAATGAGCAGTTCTTC. The rearrangement links TRBV11-2 to TRBJ2-1; D call uncertain. CDR1 is SGHAT, CDR2 FQNNGV, per germline. V lost 0 bases and J 2 bases, leaving 8 bases between the germline ends. This CDR3 has 15 amino acids.

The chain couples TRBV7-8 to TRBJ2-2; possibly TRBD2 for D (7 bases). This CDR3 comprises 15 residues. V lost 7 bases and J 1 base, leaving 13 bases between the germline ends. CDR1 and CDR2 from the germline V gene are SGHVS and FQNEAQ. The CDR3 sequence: CASTGGRVNTGELFF. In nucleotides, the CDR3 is TGTGCCAGCACCGGGGGGCGGGTGAACACCGGGGAGCTGTTTTTT.

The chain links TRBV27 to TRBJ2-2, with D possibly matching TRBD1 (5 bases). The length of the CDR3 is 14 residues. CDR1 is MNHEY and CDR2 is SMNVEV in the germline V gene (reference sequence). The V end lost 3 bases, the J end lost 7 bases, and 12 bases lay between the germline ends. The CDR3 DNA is TGTGCCAGCAGTTTCGGCAGGGCTGTCGGGGAGCTGTTTTTT. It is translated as CASSFGRAVGELFF.

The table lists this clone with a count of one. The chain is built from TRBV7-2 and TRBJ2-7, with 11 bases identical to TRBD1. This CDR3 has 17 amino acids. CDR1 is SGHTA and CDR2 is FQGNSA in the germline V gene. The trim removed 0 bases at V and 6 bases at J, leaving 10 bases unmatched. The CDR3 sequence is CASSLAPPGQGVSEQYF. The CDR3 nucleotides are TGTGCCAGCAGCTTAGCACCCCCGGGACAGGGGGTTTCCGAGCAGTACTTC. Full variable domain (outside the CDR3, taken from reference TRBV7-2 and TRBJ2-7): GAGVSQSPSNKVTEKGKDVELRCDPISGHTALYWYRQSLGQGLEFLIYFQGNSAPDKSGLPSDRFSAERTGGSVSTLTIQRTQQEDSAVYLCASSLAPPGQGVSEQYFGPGTRLTVT.

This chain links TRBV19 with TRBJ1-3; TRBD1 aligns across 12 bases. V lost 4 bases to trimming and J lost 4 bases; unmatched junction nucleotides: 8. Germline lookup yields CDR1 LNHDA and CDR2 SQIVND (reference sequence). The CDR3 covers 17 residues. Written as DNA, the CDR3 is TGTGCCAGTAGTACACCGGGACAGGGGGCTTCCGGAAACACCATATATTTT. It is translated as CASSTPGQGASGNTIYF.

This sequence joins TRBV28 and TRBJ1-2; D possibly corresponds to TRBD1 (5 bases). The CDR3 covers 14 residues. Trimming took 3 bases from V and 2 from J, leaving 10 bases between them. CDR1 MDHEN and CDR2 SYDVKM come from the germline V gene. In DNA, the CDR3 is TGTGCCAGCAGTTTCGGGGCAGGGAACTATGGCTACACCTTC. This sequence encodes CASSFGAGNYGYTF.

This chain's CDR3 is CASSLGASYYEQYF. The CDR3 bases are TGTGCCAGCAGCTTAGGGGCCTCATACTACGAGCAGTACTTC. The chain employs TRBV11-3 and TRBJ2-7; D gene ambiguous. V lost 1 base to trimming and J lost 3 bases, with 10 bases between them. The length of the CDR3 is 14 residues. Looked up from germline, CDR1 is SGHNT and CDR2 is YENEEA.

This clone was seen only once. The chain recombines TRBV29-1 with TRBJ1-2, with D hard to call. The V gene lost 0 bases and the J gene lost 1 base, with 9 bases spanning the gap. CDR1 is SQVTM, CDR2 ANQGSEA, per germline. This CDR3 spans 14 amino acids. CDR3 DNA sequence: TGCAGCGTTGAAGAAGGAGGGATTAACTATGGCTACACCTTC. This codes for CSVEEGGINYGYTF.

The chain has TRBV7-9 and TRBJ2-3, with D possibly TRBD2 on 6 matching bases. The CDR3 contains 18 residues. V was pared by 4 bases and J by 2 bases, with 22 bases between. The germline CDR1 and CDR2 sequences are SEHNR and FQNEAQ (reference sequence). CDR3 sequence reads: CASSSLFRDSDLTDTQYF. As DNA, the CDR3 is TGTGCCAGCAGCTCATTATTCCGGGACTCCGACCTCACAGATACGCAGTATTTT.

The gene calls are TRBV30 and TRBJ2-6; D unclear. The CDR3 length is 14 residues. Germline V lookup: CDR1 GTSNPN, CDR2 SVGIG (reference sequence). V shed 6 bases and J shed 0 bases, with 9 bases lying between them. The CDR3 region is CACKSPSGANVLTF. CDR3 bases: TGTGCCTGTAAGTCCCCCTCTGGGGCCAACGTCCTGACTTTC.

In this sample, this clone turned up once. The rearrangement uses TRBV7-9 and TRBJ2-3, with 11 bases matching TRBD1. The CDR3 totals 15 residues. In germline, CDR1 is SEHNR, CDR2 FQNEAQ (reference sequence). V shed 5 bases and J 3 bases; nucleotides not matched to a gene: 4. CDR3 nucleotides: TGTGCCAGCAGCCGGACAGGGGGCATTACAGATACGCAGTATTTT. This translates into CASSRTGGITDTQYF. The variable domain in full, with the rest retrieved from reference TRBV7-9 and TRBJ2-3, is DTGVSQNPRHKITKRGQNVTFRCDPISEHNRLYWYRQTLGQGPEFLTYFQNEAQLEKSRLLSDRFSAERPKGSFSTLEIQRTEQGDSAMYLCASSRTGGITDTQYFGPGTRLTVL.

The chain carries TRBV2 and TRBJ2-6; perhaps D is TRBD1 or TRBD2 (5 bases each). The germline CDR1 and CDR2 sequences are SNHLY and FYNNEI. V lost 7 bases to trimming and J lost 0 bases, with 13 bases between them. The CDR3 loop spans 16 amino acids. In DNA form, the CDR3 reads TGTGCCAGCACCTGGGACGGACGCTCTGGGGCCAACGTCCTGACTTTC. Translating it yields CASTWDGRSGANVLTF.

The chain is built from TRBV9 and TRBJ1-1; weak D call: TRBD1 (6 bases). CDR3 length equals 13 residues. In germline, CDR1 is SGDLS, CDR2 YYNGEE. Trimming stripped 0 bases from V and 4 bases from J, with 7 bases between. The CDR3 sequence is CASSVGGATEAFF. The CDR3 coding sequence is TGTGCCAGCAGCGTAGGGGGGGCCACTGAAGCTTTCTTT.

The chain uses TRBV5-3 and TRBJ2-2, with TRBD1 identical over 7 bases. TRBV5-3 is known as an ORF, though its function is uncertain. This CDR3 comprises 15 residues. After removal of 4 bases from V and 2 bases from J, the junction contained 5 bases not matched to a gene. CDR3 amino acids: CARSSDRANTGELFF. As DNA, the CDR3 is TGTGCCAGAAGCAGCGACAGGGCTAACACCGGGGAGCTGTTTTTT.

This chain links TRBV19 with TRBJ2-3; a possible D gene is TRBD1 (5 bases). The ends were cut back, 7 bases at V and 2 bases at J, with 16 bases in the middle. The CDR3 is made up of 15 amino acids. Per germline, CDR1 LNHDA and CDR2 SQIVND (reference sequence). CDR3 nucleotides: TGTGCCAGTACCCTCGCAGTGGGGCCCACAGATACGCAGTATTTT. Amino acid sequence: CASTLAVGPTDTQYF.